Presented here are 22 T cell receptor beta chains from one specimen sequenced in a study of T cells after yellow fever vaccination. In TCRdb, the 5' RACE reads were re-called with MiXCR into one record per CDR3 protein. The sample includes 250,000 to 350,000 distinct CDR3 sequences, approximately 4% of them seen just once. Sequencing was performed on PBMCs, taken 15 days after the yellow fever booster vaccination. These receptors all stem from a man younger than 35 who received the YFV17D yellow fever vaccine.

The table lists this clonotype with many counts. The V and J genes are TRBV7-9 and TRBJ2-7; 7 bases match TRBD1. V shed 4 bases and J 2 bases; nucleotides not matched to a gene: 20. This CDR3 comprises 19 residues. CDR1 and CDR2 from the germline V gene are SEHNR and FQNEAQ (reference sequence). The CDR3 loop is CASSSSEPPTGKGTYEQYF. Written as DNA, the CDR3 is TGTGCCAGCAGCTCCTCAGAACCTCCGACAGGGAAGGGGACCTACGAGCAGTACTTC. Complete variable domain (other parts from reference TRBV7-9 and TRBJ2-7): DTGVSQNPRHKITKRGQNVTFRCDPISEHNRLYWYRQTLGQGPEFLTYFQNEAQLEKSRLLSDRFSAERPKGSFSTLEIQRTEQGDSAMYLCASSSSEPPTGKGTYEQYFGPGTRLTVT.

Many counts were recorded for this clonotype. The chain has TRBV5-1 and TRBJ2-1; maybe TRBD1 (5 bases). CDR1 and CDR2 (germline): SGHRS, YFSETQ. The CDR3 consists of 15 residues. V dropped 2 bases and J dropped 0 bases, with 9 bases sitting between them. The chain's CDR3 is CASSFREISYNEQFF. The CDR3 bases are TGCGCCAGCAGCTTCAGGGAAATCTCCTACAATGAGCAGTTCTTC.

The chain has TRBV3-1 and TRBJ2-5; unclear D gene. Germline V gene sequence: CDR1 LGHDT, CDR2 YNNKEL (reference sequence). The CDR3 sequence is 15 residues long. Between the trimmed V and J ends, which lost 0 bases and 5 bases, there was a span of 13 bases. CDR3 residues: CASSQDTMARETQYF. CDR3 nucleotides: TGTGCCAGCAGCCAAGATACGATGGCAAGGGAGACCCAGTACTTC.

The V and J genes are TRBV11-2 and TRBJ2-5; 11 bases align to TRBD2. CDR1 and CDR2 (germline): SGHAT, FQNNGV. V was clipped by 0 bases and J by 3 bases; unmatched bases: 3. This CDR3 comprises 16 residues. CDR3: CASSLDQLAGEETQYF. CDR3 nucleotides: TGTGCCAGCAGCTTAGATCAACTAGCGGGGGAAGAGACCCAGTACTTC. Together with reference TRBV11-2 and TRBJ2-5, the CDR3 gives the full variable domain: EAGVAQSPRYKIIEKRQSVAFWCNPISGHATLYWYQQILGQGPKLLIQFQNNGVVDDSQLPKDRFSAERLKGVDSTLKIQPAKLEDSAVYLCASSLDQLAGEETQYFGPGTRLLVL.

The V call is TRBV6-5, the J call TRBJ2-5; 7 nucleotides match TRBD2. Per the germline V gene, CDR1 is MNHEY and CDR2 is SVGAGI. The junction had 12 bases not matched to a gene; V was cut back by 4 bases and J by 1 base. There are 17 residues in the CDR3. CDR3 coding DNA: TGTGCCAGCAGTTTAGTCCTTCAGGGCGGGAGCCAAGAGACCCAGTACTTC. This encodes CASSLVLQGGSQETQYF.

This clonotype was detected many times. The V and J genes are TRBV24-1 and TRBJ2-4, with 7 positions matching TRBD1. Trimming took 4 bases from V and 5 from J; bases not matched to a gene: 4. Germline CDR1 and CDR2: KGHDR and SFDVKD. The CDR3 is 14 amino acids. The CDR3 DNA reads as TGTGCCACCAGTGACGTCGGGACAGAAAACATTCAGTACTTC. Encoded protein: CATSDVGTENIQYF.

This clonotype was seen more than once but under ten times. The rearrangement joins TRBV28 to TRBJ1-4; D ambiguous. The CDR3 is 12 residues long. The germline CDR1 and CDR2 sequences are MDHEN and SYDVKM. V dropped 5 bases and J dropped 10 bases, with 11 bases sitting between them. CDR3 residues: CASSISMAKLFF. The CDR3 DNA follows: TGTGCCAGCAGTATCTCGATGGCAAAACTGTTTTTT.

This clonotype appeared a few times. V is TRBV6-2 or TRBV6-3 and J is TRBJ2-5; 9 positions match TRBD2. There are 15 residues in the CDR3. After removal of 4 bases from V and 6 bases from J, the junction contained 9 bases not matched to a gene. The germline V gene encodes CDR1 MNHEY and CDR2 SVGEGT. The CDR3 sequence: CASSFFGGGVKTQYF. The CDR3 DNA sequence: TGTGCCAGCAGTTTCTTTGGCGGGGGGGTGAAGACCCAGTACTTC.

The chain has TRBV7-6 and TRBJ2-3; D gene uncertain. Germline CDR1 and CDR2: SGHVS and FNYEAQ. This CDR3 is 14 amino acids long. V was shortened by 6 bases and J by 2 bases, with 12 bases between the two germline ends. The CDR3 loop reads CASSSEETTDTQYF. For the CDR3, the DNA is TGTGCCAGCAGTTCCGAGGAAACCACAGATACGCAGTATTTT.

This clonotype was picked up a small number of times. V gene TRBV7-2 combines with J gene TRBJ2-3; 7 bases align to TRBD2. CDR3 length equals 14 residues. Germline assignment: CDR1 SGHTA and CDR2 FQGNSA. J gave up 7 bases and V 5 bases, and 9 bases lay outside the gene matches. The CDR3: CASSPGLLYHTQYF. The CDR3 region has the DNA TGTGCCAGCAGCCCGGGACTATTGTACCATACGCAGTATTTT.

Only a few counts were recorded for this clonotype. This chain connects TRBV29-1 to TRBJ2-7; 9 bases are shared with TRBD2. The CDR3 is made up of 16 amino acids. Germline assignment: CDR1 SQVTM and CDR2 ANQGSEA. V shed 1 base and J 3 bases; nucleotides not matched to a gene: 10. As DNA, the CDR3 is TGCAGCGTTGAAGGGGACTGGCGGGGGGGCTTCTACGAGCAGTACTTC. Translating gives CSVEGDWRGGFYEQYF.

This clonotype was counted many times. The CDR3 here is CASSQGTSGGPKEYF. Here the CDR3 DNA reads TGCGCCAGCAGCCAAGGGACTAGCGGGGGACCTAAGGAGTACTTC. The chain has TRBV5-1 and TRBJ2-4; 14 positions match TRBD2. The CDR3 runs to 15 residues. Germline CDR1 reads SGHRS; CDR2 reads YFSETQ. After removal of 4 bases from V and 14 bases from J, the junction contained 11 bases not matched to a gene.

There are many counts of this clonotype. The gene calls are TRBV27 and TRBJ2-1, with no clear D. The CDR3 is 12 amino acids. The ends were cut back, 7 bases at V and 2 bases at J, with 6 bases in the middle. CDR1 and CDR2 from the germline V gene are MNHEY and SMNVEV (reference sequence). The CDR3 loop is CASKGPYNEQFF. The CDR3 DNA reads as TGTGCCAGCAAAGGGCCCTACAATGAGCAGTTCTTC.

This clonotype was counted at least ten times. The chain carries TRBV20-1 and TRBJ2-3; 10 bases are a match to TRBD2. The V and J ends lost 5 bases and 8 bases, in that order; junction bases with no gene match: 7. CDR1 and CDR2 (germline): DFQATT, SNEGSKA (reference sequence). CDR3 length equals 13 residues. In DNA, the CDR3 is TGCAGTGCTGACGCTGGACTAGCGGCTACGCAGTATTTT. It encodes CSADAGLAATQYF.

The chain is built from TRBV20-1 and TRBJ1-4; TRBD1 matches at 8 bases. V dropped 6 bases and J dropped 7; count of bases not matched to a gene: 10. From germline, CDR1 is DFQATT and CDR2 SNEGSKA (reference sequence). CDR3 length equals 14 residues. This chain's CDR3 is CSARQGMGSEKLFF. DNA for the CDR3: TGCAGTGCACGACAGGGGATGGGAAGTGAAAAACTGTTTTTT.

Many counts were recorded for this clonotype. This chain links TRBV7-9 with TRBJ1-1; TRBD1 matches at 8 bases. This CDR3 spans 14 amino acids. CDR1 SEHNR and CDR2 FQNEAQ come from the germline V gene (reference sequence). V lost 3 bases, J lost 3 bases, and 3 bases stayed unmatched. The CDR3 loop is CASSFQGADTEAFF. The DNA for the CDR3 is TGTGCCAGCAGCTTTCAGGGGGCGGACACTGAAGCTTTCTTT.

This clonotype was counted a few times. The V and J genes are TRBV7-2 and TRBJ2-3; 8 nucleotides align to TRBD2. This CDR3 region has 17 residues. The J segment lost 4 bases and the V segment lost 3 bases, leaving 12 bases of the junction unmatched. Germline lookup yields CDR1 SGHTA and CDR2 FQGNSA. CDR3 DNA sequence: TGTGCCAGCAGCTTCCTCTCCAGCGGGGGAAGGTCAGATACGCAGTATTTT. Amino acids: CASSFLSSGGRSDTQYF.

The chain combines TRBV11-2 with TRBJ2-1; 15 bases are shared with TRBD2. The V segment lost 6 bases and the J segment 5 bases; nucleotides outside the gene matches: 5. Germline assignment: CDR1 SGHAT and CDR2 FQNNGV. This CDR3 is built from 16 residues. The CDR3 DNA sequence: TGTGCCAGCAGACCCGGGACTAGCGGGGGGAACAATGAGCAGTTCTTC. This encodes CASRPGTSGGNNEQFF.

This clonotype turned up a few times. The rearrangement joins TRBV10-3 to TRBJ2-5; a possible D gene is TRBD1 (6 bases). Germline CDR1 ENHRY, CDR2 SYGVKD. V was clipped by 2 bases and J by 5 bases, with 9 bases between them. The CDR3 loop spans 13 amino acids. DNA for the CDR3: TGTGCCATCAGTGAGGGACAGAGGGAGACCCAGTACTTC. Translated: CAISEGQRETQYF.

This clonotype was detected ten times or more. The rearrangement uses TRBV27 and TRBJ2-1; 8 bases align to TRBD1. This CDR3 comprises 13 residues. V lost 3 bases, J lost 8 bases, and 3 bases stayed unmatched. Germline V gene data show CDR1 as MNHEY and CDR2 as SMNVEV (reference sequence). The CDR3, as DNA: TGTGCCAGCAGTTTTAGGACAGGGTATGAGCAGTTCTTC. The encoded protein is CASSFRTGYEQFF.

The J gene is TRBJ1-5, the V gene TRBV2; D possibly corresponds to TRBD1 (5 bases). The CDR3 extends over 15 amino acids. V lost 7 bases and J 6 bases, leaving 19 bases between the germline ends. The germline gives CDR1 SNHLY, CDR2 FYNNEI. CDR3 amino acids: CASKDGWAGLQPQHF. The CDR3 DNA reads as TGTGCCAGCAAGGATGGGTGGGCAGGGCTTCAGCCCCAGCATTTT.

This clonotype was seen a few times. The chain recombines TRBV6-2 or TRBV6-3 with TRBJ2-7; tentatively, D is TRBD2 (6 bases). The CDR3 spans 14 residues. V was cut by 7 bases and J by 5 bases, with 18 bases left in between. Germline loops: CDR1 MNHEY, CDR2 SVGEGT. Here the CDR3 reads CASKEGLGGHEQYV. In nucleotides, the CDR3 is TGTGCCAGCAAAGAGGGATTGGGAGGACACGAGCAGTACGTC.